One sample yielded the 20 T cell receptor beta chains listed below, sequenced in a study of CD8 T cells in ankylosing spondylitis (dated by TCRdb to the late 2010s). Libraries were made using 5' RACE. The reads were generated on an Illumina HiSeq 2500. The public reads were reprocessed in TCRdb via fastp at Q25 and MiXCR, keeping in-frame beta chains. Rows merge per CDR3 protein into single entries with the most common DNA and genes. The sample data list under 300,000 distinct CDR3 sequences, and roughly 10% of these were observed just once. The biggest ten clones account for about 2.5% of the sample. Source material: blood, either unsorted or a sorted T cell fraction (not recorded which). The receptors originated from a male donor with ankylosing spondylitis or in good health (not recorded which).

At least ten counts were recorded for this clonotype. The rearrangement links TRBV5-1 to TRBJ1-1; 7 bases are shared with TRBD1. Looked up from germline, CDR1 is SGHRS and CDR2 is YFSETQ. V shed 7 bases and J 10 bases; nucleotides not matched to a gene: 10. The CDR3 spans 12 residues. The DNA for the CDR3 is TGCGCCAGCTCCCCGGAGGGGGCCCCAGCTTTCTTT. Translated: CASSPEGAPAFF.

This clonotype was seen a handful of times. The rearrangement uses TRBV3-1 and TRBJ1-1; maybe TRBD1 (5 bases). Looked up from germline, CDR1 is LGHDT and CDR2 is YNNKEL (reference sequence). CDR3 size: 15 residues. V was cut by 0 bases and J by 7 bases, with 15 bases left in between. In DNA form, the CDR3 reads TGTGCCAGCAGCCAAGATAGGACCCAGGGAAGTGAAGCTTTCTTT. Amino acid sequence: CASSQDRTQGSEAFF. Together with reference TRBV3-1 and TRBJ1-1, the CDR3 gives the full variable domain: DTAVSQTPKYLVTQMGNDKSIKCEQNLGHDTMYWYKQDSKKFLKIMFSYNNKELIINETVPNRFSPKSPDKAHLNLHINSLELGDSAVYFCASSQDRTQGSEAFFGQGTRLTVV.

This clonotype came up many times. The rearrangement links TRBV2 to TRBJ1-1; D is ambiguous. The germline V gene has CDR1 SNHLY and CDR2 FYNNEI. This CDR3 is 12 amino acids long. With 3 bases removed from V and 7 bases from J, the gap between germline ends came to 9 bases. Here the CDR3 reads CASSELTFEAFF. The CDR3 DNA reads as TGTGCCAGCAGTGAGTTAACATTTGAAGCTTTCTTT.

The CDR3 bases are TGCAGTGCTCTACAGACAGGGGATAATTCACCCCTCCACTTT. Its protein product is CSALQTGDNSPLHF. The rearrangement uses TRBV20-1 and TRBJ1-6; 8 bases are a match to TRBD1. V lost 5 bases to trimming and J lost 5 bases; unmatched junction nucleotides: 5. Germline CDR1 DFQATT, CDR2 SNEGSKA (reference sequence). The CDR3 spans 14 residues.

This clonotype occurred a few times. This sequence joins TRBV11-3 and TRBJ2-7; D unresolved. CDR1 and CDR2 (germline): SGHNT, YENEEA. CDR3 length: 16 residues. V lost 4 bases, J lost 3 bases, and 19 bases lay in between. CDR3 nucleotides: TGTGCCAGCAGCTCAACCATACGGGTCTTCTTCTACGAGCAGTACTTC. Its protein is CASSSTIRVFFYEQYF. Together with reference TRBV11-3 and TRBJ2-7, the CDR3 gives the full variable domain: EAGVVQSPRYKIIEKKQPVAFWCNPISGHNTLYWYLQNLGQGPELLIRYENEEAVDDSQLPKDRFSAERLKGVDSTLKIQPAELGDSAVYLCASSSTIRVFFYEQYFGPGTRLTVT.

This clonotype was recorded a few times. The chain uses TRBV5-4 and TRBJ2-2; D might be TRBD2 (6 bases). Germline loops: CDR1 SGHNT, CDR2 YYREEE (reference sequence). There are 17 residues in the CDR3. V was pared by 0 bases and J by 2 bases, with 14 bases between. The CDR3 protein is CASSLAGRGVNTGELFF. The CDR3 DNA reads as TGTGCCAGCAGCTTGGCCGGGCGGGGTGTTAACACCGGGGAGCTGTTTTTT.

In DNA form, the CDR3 reads TGTGCCAGCAGCGTAGAGGGAGGGGCCAATGAGCAGTTCTTC. It translates to CASSVEGGANEQFF. This rearrangement joins TRBV9 to TRBJ2-1, with TRBD2 matching 7 bases. V lost 0 bases, J lost 6 bases, and 3 bases stayed unmatched. Germline V gene lookup returns CDR1 SGDLS and CDR2 YYNGEE. The CDR3 length is 14 residues.

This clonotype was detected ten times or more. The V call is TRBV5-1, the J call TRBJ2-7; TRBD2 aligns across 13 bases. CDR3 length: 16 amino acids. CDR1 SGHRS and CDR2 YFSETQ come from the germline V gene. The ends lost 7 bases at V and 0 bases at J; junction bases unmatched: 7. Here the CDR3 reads CASSPGLAGNSYEQYF. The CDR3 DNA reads TGCGCCAGCTCCCCGGGACTAGCGGGGAACTCCTACGAGCAGTACTTC.

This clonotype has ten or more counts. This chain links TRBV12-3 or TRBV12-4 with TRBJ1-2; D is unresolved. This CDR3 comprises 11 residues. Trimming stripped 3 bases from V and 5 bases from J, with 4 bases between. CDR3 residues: CASSFLYGYTF. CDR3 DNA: TGTGCCAGCAGTTTCCTATATGGCTACACCTTC.

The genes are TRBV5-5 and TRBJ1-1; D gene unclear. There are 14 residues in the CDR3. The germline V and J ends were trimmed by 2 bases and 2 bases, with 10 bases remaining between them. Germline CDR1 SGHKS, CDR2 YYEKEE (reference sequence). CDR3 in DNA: TGTGCCAGCAGCTTTTCGATCCTAAACACTGAAGCTTTCTTT. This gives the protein CASSFSILNTEAFF.

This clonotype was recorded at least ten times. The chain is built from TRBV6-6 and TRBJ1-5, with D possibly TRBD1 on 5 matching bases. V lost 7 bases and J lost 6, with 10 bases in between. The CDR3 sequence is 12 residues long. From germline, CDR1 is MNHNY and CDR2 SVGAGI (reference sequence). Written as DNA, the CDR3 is TGTGCCAGCACCTCGGGGGTTCAGCCCCAGCATTTT. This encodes CASTSGVQPQHF.

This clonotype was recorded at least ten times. The CDR3, as DNA: TGCGCCAGCAGCTCCGGGACAGGGAAGTCTGAAAAACTGTTTTTT. As protein: CASSSGTGKSEKLFF. The rearrangement links TRBV5-1 to TRBJ1-4; TRBD1 agrees at 9 bases. Per germline, CDR1 SGHRS and CDR2 YFSETQ. V shed 3 bases, J shed 7 bases, and the junction held 7 bases outside the gene matches. The CDR3 has 15 amino acids. Complete variable domain (other parts from reference TRBV5-1 and TRBJ1-4): KAGVTQTPRYLIKTRGQQVTLSCSPISGHRSVSWYQQTPGQGLQFLFEYFSETQRNKGNFPGRFSGRQFSNSRSEMNVSTLELGDSALYLCASSSGTGKSEKLFFGSGTQLSVL.

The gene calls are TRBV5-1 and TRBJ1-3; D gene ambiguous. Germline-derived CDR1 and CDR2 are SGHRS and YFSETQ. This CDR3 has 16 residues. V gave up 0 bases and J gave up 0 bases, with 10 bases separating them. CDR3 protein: CASSLAMVSSGNTIYF. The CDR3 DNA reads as TGCGCCAGCAGCTTGGCGATGGTGAGCTCTGGAAACACCATATATTTT.

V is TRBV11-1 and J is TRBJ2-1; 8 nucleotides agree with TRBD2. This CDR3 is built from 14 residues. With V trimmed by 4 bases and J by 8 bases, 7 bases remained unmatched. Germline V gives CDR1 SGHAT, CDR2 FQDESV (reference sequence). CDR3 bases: TGTGCCAGCAGCTCTACGGGAGGGCTGGATGAGCAGTTCTTC. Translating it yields CASSSTGGLDEQFF.

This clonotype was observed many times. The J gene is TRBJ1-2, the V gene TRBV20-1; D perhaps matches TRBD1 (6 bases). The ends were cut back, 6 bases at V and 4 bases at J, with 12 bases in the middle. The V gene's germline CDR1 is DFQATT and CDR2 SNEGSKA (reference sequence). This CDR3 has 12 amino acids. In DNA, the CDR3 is TGCAGTGCCCAGACAGGTTCCTATGGCTACACCTTC. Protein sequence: CSAQTGSYGYTF.

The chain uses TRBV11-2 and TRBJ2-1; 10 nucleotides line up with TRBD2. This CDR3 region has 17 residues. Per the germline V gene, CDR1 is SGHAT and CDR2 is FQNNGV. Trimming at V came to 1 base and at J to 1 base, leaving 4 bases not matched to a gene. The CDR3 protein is CASSLGALAGSYNEQFF. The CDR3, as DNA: TGTGCCAGCAGCTTAGGGGCACTAGCGGGATCCTACAATGAGCAGTTCTTC.

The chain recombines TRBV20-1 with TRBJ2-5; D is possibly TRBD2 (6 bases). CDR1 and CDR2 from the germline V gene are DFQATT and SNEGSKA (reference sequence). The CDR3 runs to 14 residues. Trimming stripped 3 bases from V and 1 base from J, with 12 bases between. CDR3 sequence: CSASGRGPQETQYF. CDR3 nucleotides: TGCAGTGCTAGCGGGCGGGGACCCCAAGAGACCCAGTACTTC.

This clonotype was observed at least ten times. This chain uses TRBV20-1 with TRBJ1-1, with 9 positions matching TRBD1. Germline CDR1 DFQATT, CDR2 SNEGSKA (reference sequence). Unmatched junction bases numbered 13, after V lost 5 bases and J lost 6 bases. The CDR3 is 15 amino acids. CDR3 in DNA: TGCAGTGCTCAGCGGTCCCGGGACAGGGTTTCTGAAGCTTTCTTT. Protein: CSAQRSRDRVSEAFF.

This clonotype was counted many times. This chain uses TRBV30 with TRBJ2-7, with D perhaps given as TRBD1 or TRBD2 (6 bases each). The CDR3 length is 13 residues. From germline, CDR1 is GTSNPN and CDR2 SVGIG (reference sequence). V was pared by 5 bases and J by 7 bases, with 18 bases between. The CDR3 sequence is CAWEGGGYGEQYF. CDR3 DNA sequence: TGTGCCTGGGAAGGAGGGGGATACGGAGAGCAGTACTTC.

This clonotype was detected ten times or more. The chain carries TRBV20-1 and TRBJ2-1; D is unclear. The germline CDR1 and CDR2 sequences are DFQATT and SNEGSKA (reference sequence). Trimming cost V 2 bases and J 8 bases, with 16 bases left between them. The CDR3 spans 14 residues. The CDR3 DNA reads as TGCAGTGCTAGAAAGGAATCGGCCAATGATGAGCAGTTCTTC. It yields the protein CSARKESANDEQFF.